This TCR beta chain was identified during a study of shared clonotypes between healthy human individuals. The table came from immunoSEQ multiplex PCR; TCRdb's copy has only in-frame clones and leaves some out. Here the sample spans 2 million to 3 million clones, more than 85% being singletons. This CDR3 is built from 14 residues. V gave up 4 bases and J gave up 5 bases, with 14 bases separating them. CDR1 and CDR2 (germline): SGHTA, FQGNSA. Study-wide findings and caveats: Naive subsets, compared against memory subsets, generally had larger estimated richness values. Sequencing depth was predicted to influence how clonotypes are shared among donors.

A note on this clone: Its antigen is still unknown.

This sequence originates from a man younger than 30 in good health. Some clones in this sample may be carry-over from other donors' samples. Material: naive CD4+ T cells from PBMCs. Indicated subset: CD45RA+ positively selected. This chain joins TRBV7-2 and TRBJ2-5; D is possibly TRBD1 (6 bases). In nucleotides, the CDR3 is TGTGCCAGCAGCTCTGAGGGGGAGAGGGAGACCCAGTACTTC. It codes for CASSSEGERETQYF.